This TCR beta chain originates from a study of early T cells in non-severe SARS-CoV-2 infection. Study context: The chains were unpaired, and the sequenced material was bulk RNA from unsorted whole blood.

Attachment of unique molecular identifiers to individual cDNA molecules was performed. TCRdb fed the 5' RACE reads into MiXCR, producing one record per CDR3 protein. Of more than 85,000 distinct CDR3 sequences listed, around a sixth were seen once; the top ten hold about 5%. Study findings and constraints: Private and CD4 specificities were missed by VDJdb matching, which favored anti-spike CD8 responses.

V shed 3 bases, J shed 5 bases, and the junction held 4 bases outside the gene matches. This CDR3 contains 13 residues. The germline CDR1 and CDR2 sequences are SGHVS and FNYEAQ. With regard to this clonotype: Its matching antigen is unknown.

This rearrangement joins TRBV7-6 to TRBJ2-7; 7 bases fit TRBD2. This clonotype originated in an adult who was a healthcare worker with PCR-confirmed SARS-CoV-2 infection or an uninfected control (not recorded which). The sequencing here drew on whole blood, taken at baseline. In DNA, the CDR3 is TGTGCCAGCAGCTTGGTGAGCGGGAACGAGCAGTACTTC. Encoded protein: CASSLVSGNEQYF.